The rows below give T cell receptor beta chains drawn from one sample of a study of T cells in Graves' hyperthyroidism and ophthalmopathy. TCRdb processed the multiplex PCR reads anew with MiXCR; each CDR3 protein has one entry. The table lists around 580,000 distinct CDR3 sequences, roughly 17% of them singletons. The sequencing sample was made of blood. The receptors here all came from a woman aged 18 to 35 with Graves' hyperthyroidism. Both conserved end residues are part of each CDR3. A D gene is named only where the DNA matches it firmly. Size values are once, few and many counts, or a class for expanded clones, and some rows have none.

>TRBD2|TRBV20-1|.|TRBJ2-3
TGCAGTGCTATCAGGGCTAGCGGGGTGGTGGATACGCAGTATTTT
CSAIRASGVVDTQYF
>TRBD2|TRBV4-2|.|TRBJ2-1
TGTGCCAGCAGCCAACAGAGCGGGAAATACAATGAGCAGTTCTTC
CASSQQSGKYNEQFF
>TRBD1|TRBV19|.|TRBJ2-5
TGTGCCACCTCAGCCGGTAACAGGGGGCAGGAGACCCAGTACTTC
CATSAGNRGQETQYF
>.|TRBV6-5|many|TRBJ2-7
TGTGCCAGCAGTTACACGGCGGATTCCTACGAGCAGTACTTC
CASSYTADSYEQYF
>.|TRBV29-1|few|TRBJ2-7
TGCAGCGTTCAGGGGTCAGAATGGGGGGAGCAGTACTTC
CSVQGSEWGEQYF
>TRBD1|TRBV12-3/TRBV12-4|many|TRBJ1-1
TGTGCCAGCAGTTCCCCGGGACAGGGAATTGGCACTGAAGCTTTCTTT
CASSSPGQGIGTEAFF
>.|TRBV20-1|.|TRBJ2-4
TGCAGTGCCAAAGAGTCCGGTTGGAGCATTCAGTACTTC
CSAKESGWSIQYF
>TRBD2|TRBV20-1|many|TRBJ2-5
TGCAGTGCTCCTCGACTAGCGGGCGAGACCCAGTACTTC
CSAPRLAGETQYF
>TRBD1|TRBV7-2|many|TRBJ2-5
TGTGCCAGCAGCACGGACAGGGAGACCCAGTACTTC
CASSTDRETQYF
>.|TRBV5-1|many|TRBJ1-1
TGCGCCAGCAGTAACGATGGGGTTTGGAATACTGAAGCTTTCTTT
CASSNDGVWNTEAFF
>TRBD2|TRBV5-1|.|TRBJ2-7
TGCGCCAGCAGCCCAAGCGGGGGCGAGCAGTACTTC
CASSPSGGEQYF
>.|TRBV5-1|.|TRBJ2-3
TGCGCCAGCAGTCTAACCGGGACTGTCAATCCCGATACGCAGTATTTT
CASSLTGTVNPDTQYF
>.|TRBV14|.|TRBJ1-2
TGTGCCAGCAGCCACTACGGGTATGGCTACACCTTC
CASSHYGYGYTF
>.|TRBV14|once|TRBJ2-1
TGTGCCAGCAGCCAGAGGTCCGGTTTCCGCTCCTACAATGAGCAGTTCTTC
CASSQRSGFRSYNEQFF
>.|TRBV9|few|TRBJ1-4
TGTGCCAGCTCGCACAGGGAGGCCGGCAAAAATGAAAAACTGTTTTTT
CASSHREAGKNEKLFF
>.|TRBV6-4|.|TRBJ1-3
TGTGCCAGCAAACTACAGGGTCCGAGCTCTGGAAACACCATATATTTT
CASKLQGPSSGNTIYF
>TRBD2|TRBV7-2|many|TRBJ2-3
TGTGCCAGCAGCTTAGAGCGTACGCGGGAGTCGTTTGTTATTAGCACAGATACGCAGTATTTT
CASSLERTRESFVISTDTQYF
>.|TRBV28|few|TRBJ2-1
TGTGCCAGCAGTTATACCAGCGATAGCTCCTACAATGAGCAGTTCTTC
CASSYTSDSSYNEQFF
>.|TRBV6-1|few|TRBJ2-5
TGTGCCACCGAGATGGCGGGTGGAGAGACCCAGTACTTC
CATEMAGGETQYF
>TRBD1|TRBV20-1|many|TRBJ2-3
TGCAGTGCCGTACAGGGGTTTCGGGCAGATACGCAGTATTTT
CSAVQGFRADTQYF
>.|TRBV3-1|few|TRBJ1-6
TGTGCCAGCAGCCAATTTCACCCAGGGGATAATTCACCCCTCCACTTT
CASSQFHPGDNSPLHF
>TRBD1|TRBV10-3|few|TRBJ1-2
TGTGCCATCAGTGATAAGGGACAGGGAAGCTATGGCTACACCTTC
CAISDKGQGSYGYTF
>TRBD2|TRBV5-1|many|TRBJ2-5
TGCGCCAGCAGCCTCATACTAGCGGGAAGGAAGACCCAGTACTTC
CASSLILAGRKTQYF
>.|TRBV29-1|many|TRBJ2-5
TGCAGCGTTGAACCCCAGGGCCGAGAGACCCAGTACTTC
CSVEPQGRETQYF
>TRBD1|TRBV29-1|many|TRBJ1-1
TGCAGCGTGTCCGGGACAGGGGGCTCCGTGAACACTGAAGCTTTCTTT
CSVSGTGGSVNTEAFF
>TRBD2|TRBV27|.|TRBJ2-1
TGTGCCAGCAGTTTAAAGGGCGGGGGGACCACTAGGGTGGAGCAGTTCTTC
CASSLKGGGTTRVEQFF
>.|TRBV2|many|TRBJ2-7
TGTGCCAGCAGCGAATTCGGGGAGCAGTACTTC
CASSEFGEQYF
>.|TRBV18|many|TRBJ1-6
TGTGCCAGCTCACCAATGGACGGGAATTCACCCCTCCACTTT
CASSPMDGNSPLHF
>.|TRBV19|.|TRBJ2-5
TGTGCCAGTAAACTGGGGATAACCCAAGAGACCCAGTACTTC
CASKLGITQETQYF
>.|TRBV14|few|TRBJ2-2
TGTGCCAGCAGCCATCCTGGCGGTCCCGGGGAGCTGTTTTTT
CASSHPGGPGELFF
>TRBD2|TRBV7-3|.|TRBJ2-7
TGTGCCAGCAGCTTAGTTAGGAGCGGGGGGGCCCACGAGCAGTACTTC
CASSLVRSGGAHEQYF
>.|TRBV19|.|TRBJ1-2
TGTGCCAGTAAAGACACCGTAAACTATGGCTACACCTTC
CASKDTVNYGYTF
>TRBD1|TRBV6-1|.|TRBJ1-2
TGTGCCAGCAATGAAGTAAGGGGGCTGGGCTACACCTTC
CASNEVRGLGYTF
>.|TRBV30|few|TRBJ2-5
TGTGCCTGGAGTGTGTGGACTGGAGAGACCCAGTACTTC
CAWSVWTGETQYF
>.|TRBV20-1|many|TRBJ1-5
TGCAGTGCTGACCACTCTTATAGCAATCAGCCCCAGCATTTT
CSADHSYSNQPQHF
>.|TRBV19|.|TRBJ1-1
TGTGCCAGTACCCTTGGAAGGCACACTGAAGCTTTCTTT
CASTLGRHTEAFF
>.|TRBV7-9|many|TRBJ1-5
TGTGCCAGCAGCTCGACGTCGGTGGGAGGGTTGAGCAATCAGCCCCAGCATTTT
CASSSTSVGGLSNQPQHF
>.|TRBV11-1|few|TRBJ2-6
TGTGCCAGCAGCCGTCTCTTGGGAACTGGGGCCAACGTCCTGACTTTC
CASSRLLGTGANVLTF
>TRBD1|TRBV6-2/TRBV6-3|few|TRBJ2-5
TGTGCCAGCAGTTACGGACAGGGAAACTACCAAGAGACCCAGTACTTC
CASSYGQGNYQETQYF
>.|TRBV5-1|.|TRBJ2-7
TGCGCCAGCAGCTCCGGGGACTTATACTACGAGCAGTACTTC
CASSSGDLYYEQYF
>TRBD1|TRBV7-9|many|TRBJ2-1
TGTGCCAGCAGCAGAGGGACAGGGGCCTCCTACAATGAGCAGTTCTTC
CASSRGTGASYNEQFF
>.|TRBV20-1|.|TRBJ1-4
TGCAGTGCTAGAGATCTGGAGGATGCAGCCGAAAAACTGTTTTTT
CSARDLEDAAEKLFF
>TRBD2|TRBV24-1|many|TRBJ2-5
TGTGCCACCAGTGGTGGACTAGCGGGAGGGGAGACCCAGTACTTC
CATSGGLAGGETQYF
>TRBD1|TRBV4-3|many|TRBJ2-5
TGCGCCAGCAGCCAAGATACCGGGACAGTCCAAGAGACCCAGTACTTC
CASSQDTGTVQETQYF
>TRBD2|TRBV7-3|.|TRBJ2-2
TGTGCCAGCCGCTACCAGGCGGGCGCGGGGGGTTTTGGCGGGGAGCTGTTTTTT
CASRYQAGAGGFGGELFF
>TRBD2|TRBV12-3/TRBV12-4|few|TRBJ2-7
TGTGCCAGCAGTCGGGGGGGGAGCGAGCAGTACTTC
CASSRGGSEQYF
>.|TRBV10-3|few|TRBJ1-3
TGTGCCATCAGACAAAGCTCTGGAAACACCATATATTTT
CAIRQSSGNTIYF
>.|TRBV5-1|many|TRBJ2-7
TGCGCCAGCAGCTTTTTTGCAACTCGACGGTTCGGGGACGAGCAGTACTTC
CASSFFATRRFGDEQYF
>.|TRBV10-3|many|TRBJ1-1
TGTGCCATCAGGGGACGGATGAACACTGAAGCTTTCTTT
CAIRGRMNTEAFF
>.|TRBV5-4|.|TRBJ1-2
TGTGCCAGCAGCGAACGGACGTCTCACTATGGCAACACCTTC
CASSERTSHYGNTF
>TRBD1|TRBV5-1|.|TRBJ1-6
TGCGCCAGCAGCTTGGGGTCCAGGGGGCTTGAGAGCTCCTATAATTCACCCCTCCACTTT
CASSLGSRGLESSYNSPLHF
>.|TRBV7-8|few|TRBJ2-5
TGTGCCAGCAGCTTAGTGGCTAGCTCGGAGACCCAGTACTTC
CASSLVASSETQYF
>.|TRBV6-2/TRBV6-3|few|TRBJ2-7
TGTGCCAGCAGTTCCGGGGTCTCCTACGAGCAGTACTTC
CASSSGVSYEQYF
>TRBD1|TRBV6-1|.|TRBJ2-1
TGTGCCAGCAGACGGGACAGGATAAATGAGCAGTTCTTC
CASRRDRINEQFF
>.|TRBV20-1|many|TRBJ2-3
TGCGGTGCTACGGGGCACACAGATACGCAGTATTTT
CGATGHTDTQYF
>.|TRBV20-1|.|TRBJ1-1
TGCAGTGCTAGAGAAGACCGGTTTCGCGCTTTCTTT
CSAREDRFRAFF
>.|TRBV7-3|.|TRBJ2-4
TGTGCCAGCAGCTTAACTGCGGGCGGAGAAAACATTCAGTACTTC
CASSLTAGGENIQYF